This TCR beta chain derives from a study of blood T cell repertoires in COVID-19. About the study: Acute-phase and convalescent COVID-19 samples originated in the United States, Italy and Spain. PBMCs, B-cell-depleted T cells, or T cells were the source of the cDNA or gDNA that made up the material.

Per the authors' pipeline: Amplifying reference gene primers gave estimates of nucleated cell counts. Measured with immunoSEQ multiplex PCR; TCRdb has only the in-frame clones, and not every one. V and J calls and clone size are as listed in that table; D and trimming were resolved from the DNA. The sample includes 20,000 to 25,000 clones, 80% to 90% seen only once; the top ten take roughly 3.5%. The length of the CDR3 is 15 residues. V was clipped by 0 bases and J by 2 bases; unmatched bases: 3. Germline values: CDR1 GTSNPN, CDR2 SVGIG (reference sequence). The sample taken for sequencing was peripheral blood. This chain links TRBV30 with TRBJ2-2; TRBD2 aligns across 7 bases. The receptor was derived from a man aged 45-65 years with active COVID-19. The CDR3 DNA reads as TGTGCCTGGAGTGTGGGGGGGTTTAACACCGGGGAGCTGTTTTTT. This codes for CAWSVGGFNTGELFF.